This record looks at one T cell receptor (beta chain) sequence and its context. Profiled with immunoSEQ multiplex PCR; TCRdb holds only in-frame clones, not every one. The sample lists some 270,000 clones; roughly 85% were seen once. Indicated treatment: around 19 received Ad26.COV2.S at low or high dose, single or two shots; roughly five received placebo; per-sample allocation not given. Sampling occurred on day 63 after the first vaccine or placebo injection. It was Wuhan-strain SARS-CoV-2 spike that the Ad26 vaccine vector expressed. The data were taken from a study of Ad26.COV2.S vaccination and SARS-CoV-2 variants. Study at large: Ad26.COV2.S was injected intramuscularly once or twice, 56 days apart.

This CDR3 is built from 14 residues. Germline V CDR1 and CDR2: SGDLS, YYNGEE. V dropped 2 bases and J dropped 0 bases, with 7 bases sitting between them. V and J are TRBV9 and TRBJ2-3, with unresolved D. This material consisted of peripheral blood, taken in a trial of Ad26.COV2.S vaccine versus placebo. The TCR was taken from a person aged 18 to 59 who received the Ad26.COV2.S COVID-19 vaccine or a placebo. CDR3 protein: CASSVLSSTDTQYF. CDR3 DNA: TGTGCCAGCAGCGTGTTAAGTAGCACAGATACGCAGTATTTT.